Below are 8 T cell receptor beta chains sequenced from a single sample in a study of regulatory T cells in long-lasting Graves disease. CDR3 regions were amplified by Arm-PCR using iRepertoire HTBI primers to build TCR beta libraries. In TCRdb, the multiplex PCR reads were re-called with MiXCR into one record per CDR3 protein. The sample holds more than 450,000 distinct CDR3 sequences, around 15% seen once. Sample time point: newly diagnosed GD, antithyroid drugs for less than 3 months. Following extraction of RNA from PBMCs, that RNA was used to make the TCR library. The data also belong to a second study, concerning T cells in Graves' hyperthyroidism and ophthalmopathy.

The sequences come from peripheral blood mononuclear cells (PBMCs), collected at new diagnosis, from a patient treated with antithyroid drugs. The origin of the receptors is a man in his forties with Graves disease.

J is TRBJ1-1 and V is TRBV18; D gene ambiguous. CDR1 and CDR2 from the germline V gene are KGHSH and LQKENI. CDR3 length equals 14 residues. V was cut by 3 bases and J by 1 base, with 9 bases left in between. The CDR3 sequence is CASSPPRRNTEAFF. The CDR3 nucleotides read TGTGCCAGCTCACCTCCAAGGAGGAACACTGAAGCTTTCTTT.

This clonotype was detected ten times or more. This CDR3 reads CASSPRTGQYSGANVLTF. The CDR3 region has the DNA TGTGCCAGCAGTCCCAGGACAGGGCAGTACTCTGGGGCCAACGTCCTGACTTTC. The rearrangement links TRBV28 to TRBJ2-6, with TRBD1 matching 8 bases. Germline assignment: CDR1 MDHEN and CDR2 SYDVKM. Unmatched junction bases numbered 9, after V lost 5 bases and J lost 0 bases. The CDR3 contains 18 residues.

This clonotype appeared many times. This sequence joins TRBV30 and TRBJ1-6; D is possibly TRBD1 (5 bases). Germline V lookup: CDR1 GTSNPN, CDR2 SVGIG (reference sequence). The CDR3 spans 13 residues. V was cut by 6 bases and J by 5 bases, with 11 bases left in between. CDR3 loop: CACAKTDNSPLHF. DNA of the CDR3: TGTGCCTGTGCGAAGACAGATAATTCACCCCTCCACTTT.

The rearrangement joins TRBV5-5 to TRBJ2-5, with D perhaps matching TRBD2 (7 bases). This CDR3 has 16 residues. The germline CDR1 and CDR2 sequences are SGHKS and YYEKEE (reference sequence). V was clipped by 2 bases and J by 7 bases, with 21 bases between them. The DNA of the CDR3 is TGTGCCAGCAGCTTAAGCGGGGCAGGGGCGCGCGTGACCCAGTACTTC. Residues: CASSLSGAGARVTQYF.

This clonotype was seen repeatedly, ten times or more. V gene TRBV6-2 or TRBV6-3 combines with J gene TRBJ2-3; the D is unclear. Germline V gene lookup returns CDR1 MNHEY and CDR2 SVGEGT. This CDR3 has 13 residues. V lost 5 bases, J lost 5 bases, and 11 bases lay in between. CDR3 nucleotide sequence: TGTGCCAGCAGTCCCGGCCGAGGAGATACGCAGTATTTT. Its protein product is CASSPGRGDTQYF.

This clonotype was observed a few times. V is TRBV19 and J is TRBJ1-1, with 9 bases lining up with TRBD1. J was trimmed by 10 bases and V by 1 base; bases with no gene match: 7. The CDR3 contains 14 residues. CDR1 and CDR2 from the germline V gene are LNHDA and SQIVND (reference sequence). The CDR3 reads CASSIVGQGRGAFF. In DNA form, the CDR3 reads TGTGCCAGTAGTATAGTGGGACAGGGAAGAGGAGCTTTCTTT. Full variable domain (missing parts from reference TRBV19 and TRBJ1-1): DGGITQSPKYLFRKEGQNVTLSCEQNLNHDAMYWYRQDPGQGLRLIYYSQIVNDFQKGDIAEGYSVSREKKESFPLTVTSAQKNPTAFYLCASSIVGQGRGAFFGQGTRLTVV.

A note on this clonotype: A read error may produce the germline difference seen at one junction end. The CDR3 DNA is TGTACCAGCAGTCTCGGACTAGCGGGACCCCCCTACGAGCAGTACTTC. Protein: CTSSLGLAGPPYEQYF. V usage is TRBV12-3 or TRBV12-4 and J usage is TRBJ2-7, with 12 bases that match TRBD2. This CDR3 comprises 16 residues.

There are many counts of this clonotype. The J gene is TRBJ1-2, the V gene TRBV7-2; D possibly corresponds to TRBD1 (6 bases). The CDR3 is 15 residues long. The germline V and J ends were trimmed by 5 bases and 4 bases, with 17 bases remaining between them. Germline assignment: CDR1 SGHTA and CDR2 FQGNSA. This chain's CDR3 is CASSPTRGASYGYTF. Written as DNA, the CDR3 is TGTGCCAGCAGCCCAACGAGGGGGGCGAGCTATGGCTACACCTTC. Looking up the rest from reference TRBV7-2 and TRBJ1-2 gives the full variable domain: GAGVSQSPSNKVTEKGKDVELRCDPISGHTALYWYRQSLGQGLEFLIYFQGNSAPDKSGLPSDRFSAERTGGSVSTLTIQRTQQEDSAVYLCASSPTRGASYGYTFGSGTRLTVV.